This T cell receptor (beta chain) emerged from a study of monozygotic twins with inflammatory bowel disease. Findings and caveats of the study: Relative clonotype sharing with others was diminished in IBD patients versus healthy twins, particularly with disease activity.

Following a re-call of the 5' RACE reads, TCRdb has one entry per CDR3 protein and lacks DNA. Here the sample table reports over 350,000 distinct CDR3 sequences. Blood samples of less than 3 ml were drawn from every donor. For this clonotype: Its antigen is undetermined.

CDR1 is MNHEY and CDR2 is SMNVEV in the germline V gene (reference sequence). This CDR3 has 15 amino acids. Sequences were obtained from blood. The chain has TRBV27 and TRBJ2-3. This receptor was obtained from a human donor with ulcerative colitis or Crohn's disease, or a healthy co-twin of an affected twin (not recorded which). The CDR3 region is CASSSSFLITDTQYF.